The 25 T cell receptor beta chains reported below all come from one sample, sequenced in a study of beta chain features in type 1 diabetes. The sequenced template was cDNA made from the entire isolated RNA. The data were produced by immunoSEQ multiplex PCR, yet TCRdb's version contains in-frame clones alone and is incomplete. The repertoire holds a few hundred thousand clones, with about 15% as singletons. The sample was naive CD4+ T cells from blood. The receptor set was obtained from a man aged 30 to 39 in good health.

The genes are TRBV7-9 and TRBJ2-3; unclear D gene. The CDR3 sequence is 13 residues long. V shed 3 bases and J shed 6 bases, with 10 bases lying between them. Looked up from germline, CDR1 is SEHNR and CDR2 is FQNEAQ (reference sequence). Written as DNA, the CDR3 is TGTGCCAGCAGCTTTGGTAGCTCGGATACGCAGTATTTT. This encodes CASSFGSSDTQYF.

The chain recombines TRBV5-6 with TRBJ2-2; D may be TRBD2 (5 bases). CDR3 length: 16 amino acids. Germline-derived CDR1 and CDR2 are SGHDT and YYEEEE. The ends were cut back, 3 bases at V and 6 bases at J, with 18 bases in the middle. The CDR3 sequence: CASSSLWAGGPGELFF. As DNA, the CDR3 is TGTGCCAGCAGCTCTCTATGGGCAGGAGGCCCCGGGGAGCTGTTTTTT.

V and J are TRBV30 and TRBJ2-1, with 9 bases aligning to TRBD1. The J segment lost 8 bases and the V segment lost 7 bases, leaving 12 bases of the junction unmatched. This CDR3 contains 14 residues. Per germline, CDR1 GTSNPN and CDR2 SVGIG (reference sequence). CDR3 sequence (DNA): TGTGCCTTTAAGGTACAGGGGGCCTCGGATGAGCAGTTCTTC. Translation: CAFKVQGASDEQFF.

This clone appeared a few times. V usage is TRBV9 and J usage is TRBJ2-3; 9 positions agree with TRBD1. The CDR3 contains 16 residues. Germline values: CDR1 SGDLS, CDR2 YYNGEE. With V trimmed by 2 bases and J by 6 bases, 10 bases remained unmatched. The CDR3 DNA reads TGTGCCAGCAGCGTGCGTGGGGGACAGGGAGTGGATACGCAGTATTTT. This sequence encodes CASSVRGGQGVDTQYF.

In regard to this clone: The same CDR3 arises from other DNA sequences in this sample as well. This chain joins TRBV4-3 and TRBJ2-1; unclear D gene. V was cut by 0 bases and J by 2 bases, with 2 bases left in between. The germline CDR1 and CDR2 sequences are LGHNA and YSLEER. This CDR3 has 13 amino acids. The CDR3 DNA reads TGCGCCAGCAGCCAAGAGCCCTACAATGAGCAGTTCTTC. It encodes CASSQEPYNEQFF.

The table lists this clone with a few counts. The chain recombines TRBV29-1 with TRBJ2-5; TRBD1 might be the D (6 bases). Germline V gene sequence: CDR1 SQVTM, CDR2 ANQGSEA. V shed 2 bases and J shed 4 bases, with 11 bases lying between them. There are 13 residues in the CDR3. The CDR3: CSVERQAGETQYF. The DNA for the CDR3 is TGCAGCGTTGAAAGACAGGCGGGAGAGACCCAGTACTTC.

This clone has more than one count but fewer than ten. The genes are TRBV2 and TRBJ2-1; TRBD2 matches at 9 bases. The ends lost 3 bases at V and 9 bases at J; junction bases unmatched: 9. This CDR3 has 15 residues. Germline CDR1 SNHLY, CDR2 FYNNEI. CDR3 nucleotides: TGTGCCAGCAGTGAGGGGCGGGAGGGCCAAATTGAGCAGTTCTTC. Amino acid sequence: CASSEGREGQIEQFF.

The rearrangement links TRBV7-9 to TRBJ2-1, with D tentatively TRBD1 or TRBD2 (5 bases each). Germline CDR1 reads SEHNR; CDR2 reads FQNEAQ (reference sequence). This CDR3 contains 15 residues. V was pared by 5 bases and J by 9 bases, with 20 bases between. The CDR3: CASSRDRGNVVEQFF. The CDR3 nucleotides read TGTGCCAGCAGCCGGGACCGCGGAAATGTGGTTGAGCAGTTCTTC.

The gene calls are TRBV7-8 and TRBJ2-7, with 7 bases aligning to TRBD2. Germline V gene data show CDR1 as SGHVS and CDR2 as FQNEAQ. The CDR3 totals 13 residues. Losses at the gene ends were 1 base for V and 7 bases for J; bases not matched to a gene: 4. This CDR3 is CASSLGRESEQYV. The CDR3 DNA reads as TGTGCCAGCAGCTTAGGGCGGGAGAGTGAGCAGTACGTC.

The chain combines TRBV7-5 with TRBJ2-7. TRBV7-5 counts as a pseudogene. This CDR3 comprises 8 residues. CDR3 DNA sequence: TGTGCCAGAAGCTTCCAGCACGTC. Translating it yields CARSFQHV.

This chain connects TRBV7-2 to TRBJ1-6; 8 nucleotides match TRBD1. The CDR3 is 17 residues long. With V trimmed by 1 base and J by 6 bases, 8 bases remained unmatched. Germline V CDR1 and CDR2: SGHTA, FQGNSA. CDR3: CASSLGPGQGTNSPLHF. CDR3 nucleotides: TGTGCCAGCAGCTTAGGTCCCGGACAGGGAACTAATTCACCCCTCCACTTT.

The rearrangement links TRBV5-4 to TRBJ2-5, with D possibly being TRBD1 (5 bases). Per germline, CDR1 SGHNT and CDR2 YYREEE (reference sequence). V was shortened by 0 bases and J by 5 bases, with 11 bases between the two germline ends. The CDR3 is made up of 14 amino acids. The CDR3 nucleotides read TGTGCCAGCAGCTTGGCCGAAGGGGCGGAGACCCAGTACTTC. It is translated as CASSLAEGAETQYF.

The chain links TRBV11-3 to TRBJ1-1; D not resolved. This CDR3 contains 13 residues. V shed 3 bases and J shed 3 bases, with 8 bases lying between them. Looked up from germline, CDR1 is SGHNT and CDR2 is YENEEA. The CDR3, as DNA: TGTGCCAGCAGCTTCTCTCGGGACACTGAAGCTTTCTTT. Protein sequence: CASSFSRDTEAFF.

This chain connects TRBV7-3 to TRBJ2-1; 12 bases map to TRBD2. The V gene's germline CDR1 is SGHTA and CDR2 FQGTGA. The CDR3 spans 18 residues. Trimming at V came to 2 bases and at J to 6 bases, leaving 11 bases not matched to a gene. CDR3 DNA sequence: TGTGCCAGCAGCTTACCGCCTAGCGGGAGGGCCCAGGTCAATGAGCAGTTCTTC. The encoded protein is CASSLPPSGRAQVNEQFF. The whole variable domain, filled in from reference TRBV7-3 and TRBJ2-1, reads GAGVSQTPSNKVTEKGKYVELRCDPISGHTALYWYRQSLGQGPEFLIYFQGTGAADDSGLPNDRFFAVRPEGSVSTLKIQRTERGDSAVYLCASSLPPSGRAQVNEQFFGPGTRLTVL.

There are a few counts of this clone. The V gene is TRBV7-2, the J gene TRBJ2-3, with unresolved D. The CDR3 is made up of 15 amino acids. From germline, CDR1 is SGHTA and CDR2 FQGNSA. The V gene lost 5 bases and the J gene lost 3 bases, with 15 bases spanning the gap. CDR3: CASSPPSVGTDTQYF. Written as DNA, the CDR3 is TGTGCCAGCAGCCCCCCAAGCGTTGGGACAGATACGCAGTATTTT.

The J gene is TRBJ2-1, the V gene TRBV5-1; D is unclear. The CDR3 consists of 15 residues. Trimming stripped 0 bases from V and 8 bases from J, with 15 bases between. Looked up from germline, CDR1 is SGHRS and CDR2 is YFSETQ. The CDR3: CASSLGAPSTDEQFF. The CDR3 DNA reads TGCGCCAGCAGCTTGGGTGCCCCCTCTACAGATGAGCAGTTCTTC.

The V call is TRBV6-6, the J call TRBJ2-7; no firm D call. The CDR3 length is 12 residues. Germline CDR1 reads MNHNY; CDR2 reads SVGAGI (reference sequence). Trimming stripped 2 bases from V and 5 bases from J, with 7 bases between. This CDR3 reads CASSYVGDEQYF. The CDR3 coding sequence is TGTGCCAGCAGTTACGTTGGGGACGAGCAGTACTTC.

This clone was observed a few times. CDR3 bases: TGTGCCAGCAGTTCGTGGAGCGGCGCTACGCAGTATTTT. This sequence encodes CASSSWSGATQYF. The genes are TRBV27 and TRBJ2-3, with D possibly being TRBD2 (5 bases). The V end lost 4 bases, the J end lost 8 bases, and 13 bases lay between the germline ends. CDR3 length: 13 residues. Germline CDR1 is MNHEY and CDR2 is SMNVEV (reference sequence).

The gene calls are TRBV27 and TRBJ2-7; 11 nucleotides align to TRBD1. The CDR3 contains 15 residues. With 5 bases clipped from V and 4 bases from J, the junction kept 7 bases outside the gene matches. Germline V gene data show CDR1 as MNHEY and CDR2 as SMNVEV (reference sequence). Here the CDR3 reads CASSASGTGGYEQYF. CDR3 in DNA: TGTGCCAGCAGTGCGTCCGGGACAGGGGGATACGAGCAGTACTTC.

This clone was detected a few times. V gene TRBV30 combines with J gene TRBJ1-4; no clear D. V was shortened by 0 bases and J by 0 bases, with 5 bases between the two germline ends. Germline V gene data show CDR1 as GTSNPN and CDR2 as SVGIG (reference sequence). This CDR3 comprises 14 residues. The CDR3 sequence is CAWSVRSTNEKLFF. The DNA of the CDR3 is TGTGCCTGGAGTGTAAGATCAACTAATGAAAAACTGTTTTTT.

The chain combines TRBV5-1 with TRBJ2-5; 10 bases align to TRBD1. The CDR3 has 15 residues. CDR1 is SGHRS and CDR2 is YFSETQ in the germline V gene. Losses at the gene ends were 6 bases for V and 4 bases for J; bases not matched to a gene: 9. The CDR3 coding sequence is TGCGCCAGCAACTCCGGGACAGGGGTACGAGAGACCCAGTACTTC. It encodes CASNSGTGVRETQYF.

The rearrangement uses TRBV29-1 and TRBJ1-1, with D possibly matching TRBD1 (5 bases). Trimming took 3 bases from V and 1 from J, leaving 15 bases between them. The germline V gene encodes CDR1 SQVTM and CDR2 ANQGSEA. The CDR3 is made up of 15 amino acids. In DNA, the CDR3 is TGCAGCGTTGATCTTGTGACAGAGTGGAACACTGAAGCTTTCTTT. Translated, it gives CSVDLVTEWNTEAFF.

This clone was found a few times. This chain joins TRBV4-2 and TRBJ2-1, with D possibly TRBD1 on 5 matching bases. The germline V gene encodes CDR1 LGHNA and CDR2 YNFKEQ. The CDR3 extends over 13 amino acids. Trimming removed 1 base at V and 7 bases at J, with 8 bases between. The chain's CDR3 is CASSQVQGNEQFF. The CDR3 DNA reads TGTGCCAGCAGCCAAGTGCAGGGAAATGAGCAGTTCTTC.

Here the CDR3 DNA reads TGTGCCAGCAGTGACACAGGGTTTGAAGCTTTCTTT. Encoded protein: CASSDTGFEAFF. The chain has TRBV2 and TRBJ1-1; maybe TRBD1 (6 bases). V was clipped by 3 bases and J by 7 bases, with 9 bases between them. Germline V gene sequence: CDR1 SNHLY, CDR2 FYNNEI. The CDR3 consists of 12 residues.

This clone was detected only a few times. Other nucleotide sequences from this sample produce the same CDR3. The CDR3 bases are TGTGCCAGCAGCCTCGGACTAGCGGGCAGCACAGATACGCAGTATTTT. Encoded protein: CASSLGLAGSTDTQYF. The chain combines TRBV7-9 with TRBJ2-3; TRBD2 aligns across 11 bases. The ends lost 5 bases at V and 0 bases at J; junction bases unmatched: 4. The CDR3 consists of 16 residues. The germline CDR1 and CDR2 sequences are SEHNR and FQNEAQ (reference sequence).